These 19 T cell receptor beta chains originate from one sample sequenced in a study of CD8 T cells in ankylosing spondylitis. Study conclusions and caveats: Made up of under ten highly homologous variants, a TCR beta motif appeared characteristic of ankylosing spondylitis blood.

Via MiXCR, TCRdb re-called the 5' RACE reads, giving one row per CDR3 protein. The profile shows roughly 450,000 distinct CDR3 sequences, approximately 26% of them singletons. Antigens of these TCRs are unknown. The sequencing sample was made of blood, either unsorted or a sorted T cell fraction (not recorded which). The source is a male donor with ankylosing spondylitis.

This clonotype was seen repeatedly, ten times or more. The junction differs from germline at one of its ends, possibly a read error. CDR3 DNA sequence: TGTGCCAGCAGCTTAGAGGGTTTGGAGACCCAGTACTTC. The encoded protein is CASSLEGLETQYF. This chain uses TRBV5-1 with TRBJ2-5; D might be TRBD2 (5 bases). Per germline, CDR1 SGHRS and CDR2 YFSETQ. The CDR3 extends over 13 amino acids.

There are a few counts of this clonotype. The CDR3 DNA reads as TGTGCCACCTCGACGCCGAGCTCTGGGGCCAACGTCCTGACTTTC. It translates to CATSTPSSGANVLTF. The chain recombines TRBV27 with TRBJ2-6; no definite D call. CDR1 MNHEY and CDR2 SMNVEV come from the germline V gene (reference sequence). The CDR3 extends over 15 amino acids. V was clipped by 10 bases and J by 0 bases, with 13 bases between them.

The chain couples TRBV2 to TRBJ2-1; 12 nucleotides match TRBD2. The CDR3 totals 15 residues. After removal of 9 bases from V and 4 bases from J, the junction contained 7 bases not matched to a gene. CDR1 SNHLY and CDR2 FYNNEI come from the germline V gene. CDR3 sequence: CASELAGGIYNEQFF. The CDR3 DNA is TGTGCCAGTGAGCTAGCGGGAGGGATATACAATGAGCAGTTCTTC.

This clonotype was detected only a few times. The chain employs TRBV12-3 or TRBV12-4 and TRBJ2-1; D tentatively fits TRBD1 or TRBD2 (6 bases each). This CDR3 is 15 amino acids long. V lost 6 bases, J lost 9 bases, and 21 bases lay in between. The CDR3 spells CASSLRDTPGSEQFF. CDR3 in DNA: TGTGCCAGCAGCCTCCGGGACACCCCCGGGAGTGAGCAGTTCTTC.

The chain uses TRBV15 and TRBJ1-3, with 7 bases matching TRBD1. Germline V CDR1 and CDR2: LNHNV, YYDKDF (reference sequence). The V and J ends lost 0 bases and 8 bases, in that order; junction bases with no gene match: 1. The CDR3 loop spans 13 amino acids. This CDR3 reads CATSRETGDTIYF. CDR3 nucleotides: TGTGCCACCAGCAGAGAAACAGGGGACACCATATATTTT.

This chain links TRBV5-1 with TRBJ2-3, with TRBD2 identical over 7 bases. Germline lookup yields CDR1 SGHRS and CDR2 YFSETQ. The ends lost 3 bases at V and 0 bases at J; junction bases unmatched: 4. The CDR3 runs 15 residues. In DNA, the CDR3 is TGCGCCAGCAGCTCGGGACTACGTAGCACAGATACGCAGTATTTT. It specifies CASSSGLRSTDTQYF. Full variable domain (missing parts from reference TRBV5-1 and TRBJ2-3): KAGVTQTPRYLIKTRGQQVTLSCSPISGHRSVSWYQQTPGQGLQFLFEYFSETQRNKGNFPGRFSGRQFSNSRSEMNVSTLELGDSALYLCASSSGLRSTDTQYFGPGTRLTVL.

This clonotype came up a few times. The chain couples TRBV7-2 to TRBJ1-1, with unresolved D. CDR3 length: 12 residues. Germline lookup yields CDR1 SGHTA and CDR2 FQGNSA. Trimming took 1 base from V and 5 from J, leaving 5 bases between them. CDR3 DNA sequence: TGTGCCAGCAGCTTAGACTGGACTGAAGCTTTCTTT. This codes for CASSLDWTEAFF.

This clonotype was picked up a small number of times. This sequence joins TRBV19 and TRBJ2-5; 11 nucleotides line up with TRBD1. The CDR3 is 15 residues long. V lost 11 bases, J lost 4 bases, and 12 bases stayed unmatched. The germline V gene has CDR1 LNHDA and CDR2 SQIVND (reference sequence). CDR3 sequence (DNA): TGTGCCTCAAGGCCCCGTGGGACAGGGGGAGAGACCCAGTACTTC. Its translation is CASRPRGTGGETQYF.

In DNA form, the CDR3 reads TGTGCCAGCAGAGAGACAGGGGAGGTGCATCAGCCCCAGCATTTT. It translates to CASRETGEVHQPQHF. The chain combines TRBV6-1 with TRBJ1-5; 8 nucleotides align to TRBD1. CDR3 length equals 15 residues. V lost 6 bases to trimming and J lost 5 bases; unmatched junction nucleotides: 9. Germline CDR1 reads MNHNS; CDR2 reads SASEGT.

The rearrangement uses TRBV4-2 and TRBJ2-1; 14 bases match TRBD2. CDR1 LGHNA and CDR2 YNFKEQ come from the germline V gene. This CDR3 has 15 amino acids. The ends lost 1 base at V and 8 bases at J; junction bases unmatched: 1. The CDR3: CASSQGTSGRYEQFF. DNA for the CDR3: TGTGCCAGCAGCCAAGGGACTAGCGGGAGGTATGAGCAGTTCTTC.

The chain joins TRBV30 to TRBJ2-1, with TRBD2 identical over 15 bases. CDR3 size: 16 residues. J gave up 9 bases and V 1 base, and 7 bases lay outside the gene matches. CDR1 is GTSNPN and CDR2 is SVGIG in the germline V gene (reference sequence). This CDR3 reads CAWSAGTSGRLGEQFF. CDR3 DNA: TGTGCCTGGAGTGCCGGGACTAGCGGGAGGTTGGGTGAGCAGTTCTTC. Using reference TRBV30 and TRBJ2-1 for the parts outside the CDR3, the full variable domain is SQTIHQWPATLVQPVGSPLSLECTVEGTSNPNLYWYRQAAGRGLQLLFYSVGIGQISSEVPQNLSASRPQDRQFILSSKKLLLSDSGFYLCAWSAGTSGRLGEQFFGPGTRLTVL.

This chain links TRBV14 with TRBJ2-5, with a possible D match to TRBD1 (5 bases). Trimming took 4 bases from V and 1 from J, leaving 13 bases between them. CDR1 is SGHDN and CDR2 is FVKESK in the germline V gene. CDR3 length: 15 amino acids. The CDR3: CASSPLRATQETQYF. CDR3 bases: TGTGCCAGCAGCCCCCTCAGGGCAACCCAAGAGACCCAGTACTTC. The full variable domain, completed using reference TRBV14 and TRBJ2-5, is EAGVTQFPSHSVIEKGQTVTLRCDPISGHDNLYWYRRVMGKEIKFLLHFVKESKQDESGMPNNRFLAERTGGTYSTLKVQPAELEDSGVYFCASSPLRATQETQYFGPGTRLLVL.

This clonotype was recorded a few times. The chain combines TRBV5-1 with TRBJ1-1, with 8 bases identical to TRBD1. With V trimmed by 3 bases and J by 4 bases, 5 bases remained unmatched. The CDR3 extends over 14 amino acids. Germline V CDR1 and CDR2: SGHRS, YFSETQ. CDR3 protein: CASSSDREGTEAFF. The CDR3 DNA reads as TGCGCCAGCAGCTCGGACAGGGAGGGCACTGAAGCTTTCTTT. The full variable domain, in which reference TRBV5-1 and TRBJ1-1 provide the parts outside the CDR3, is KAGVTQTPRYLIKTRGQQVTLSCSPISGHRSVSWYQQTPGQGLQFLFEYFSETQRNKGNFPGRFSGRQFSNSRSEMNVSTLELGDSALYLCASSSDREGTEAFFGQGTRLTVV.

The CDR3, as DNA: TGCGCCAGCAGCTTGGGACTAGCGGGAGGCCAGTTCCGAAATGAGCAGTTCTTC. It codes for CASSLGLAGGQFRNEQFF. The V and J genes are TRBV5-1 and TRBJ2-1, with TRBD2 matching 13 bases. Germline V gives CDR1 SGHRS, CDR2 YFSETQ. V shed 0 bases and J 7 bases; nucleotides not matched to a gene: 10. CDR3 length equals 18 residues. Full variable domain (remainder filled in from reference TRBV5-1 and TRBJ2-1): KAGVTQTPRYLIKTRGQQVTLSCSPISGHRSVSWYQQTPGQGLQFLFEYFSETQRNKGNFPGRFSGRQFSNSRSEMNVSTLELGDSALYLCASSLGLAGGQFRNEQFFGPGTRLTVL.

The chain has TRBV9 and TRBJ2-2; the D gene could be TRBD1 or TRBD2 (5 bases each). CDR3 length: 18 residues. The germline gives CDR1 SGDLS, CDR2 YYNGEE. Trimming stripped 1 base from V and 8 bases from J, with 24 bases between. CDR3 region: CASSVSPAQGRGRGELFF. The CDR3, as DNA: TGTGCCAGCAGCGTAAGTCCAGCGCAGGGTCGGGGAAGAGGGGAGCTGTTTTTT.

This chain uses TRBV3-1 with TRBJ2-3; 9 nucleotides align to TRBD1. The CDR3 contains 16 residues. J lost 1 base, V lost 3 bases, and 5 bases had no gene match. CDR1 and CDR2 (germline): LGHDT, YNNKEL (reference sequence). This chain's CDR3 is CASSQDRGIRTDTQYF. CDR3 in DNA: TGTGCCAGCAGCCAGGACAGGGGCATTCGCACAGATACGCAGTATTTT.

This clonotype showed up just a few times. This sequence joins TRBV10-1 and TRBJ2-5; D gene uncertain. This CDR3 has 13 residues. Deletions cut 3 bases from V and 5 bases from J, with 10 bases between. Germline CDR1 reads WNHNN; CDR2 reads SYGVQD (reference sequence). CDR3: CASSELTWETQYF. CDR3 in DNA: TGCGCCAGCAGTGAATTAACCTGGGAGACCCAGTACTTC.

This clonotype has a handful of counts. V and J are TRBV29-1 and TRBJ2-5, with 7 bases matching TRBD1. V gave up 7 bases and J gave up 3 bases; unmatched junction bases: 11. The CDR3 consists of 14 residues. CDR1 and CDR2 from the germline V gene are SQVTM and ANQGSEA. The CDR3 DNA reads TGCAGCGGTCTAGGACAGGCCGGGGAAGAGACCCAGTACTTC. It specifies CSGLGQAGEETQYF.

This clonotype has just a few counts. The rearrangement links TRBV20-1 to TRBJ1-1, with 7 bases aligning to TRBD1. The CDR3 loop spans 16 amino acids. Germline CDR1 and CDR2: DFQATT and SNEGSKA (reference sequence). After removal of 2 bases from V and 5 bases from J, the junction contained 14 bases not matched to a gene. The CDR3 loop is CSARLRGLVGGTEAFF. CDR3 in DNA: TGCAGTGCTAGACTTAGGGGGCTCGTCGGTGGGACTGAAGCTTTCTTT.